This TCR beta chain was observed in a study of blood T cell repertoires in COVID-19. About the research overall: The cDNA or gDNA used as material had been derived from T cells, B-cell-depleted T cells, or PBMCs.

Enrolled during active infection, Seattle patients were then followed longitudinally. The CDR3 totals 16 residues. Trimming took 3 bases from V and 5 from J; bases not matched to a gene: 8. Germline V CDR1 and CDR2: SEHNR, FQNEAQ (reference sequence). Assay used: immunoSEQ multiplex PCR; TCRdb lists only in-frame clones, some missing. This table holds under 400,000 clones, more than 75% found once. The genes are TRBV7-9 and TRBJ2-7, with 12 bases aligning to TRBD1. The sequencing sample was made of peripheral blood. This clonotype was sampled from a woman in her thirties with COVID-19, enrolled during active disease. The CDR3 nucleotides are TGTGCCAGCAGCTTTGCGGCGGGACAGGGGGCCCACGAGCAGTACTTC. It translates to CASSFAAGQGAHEQYF.